Following are 8 T cell receptor beta chains from one sample sequenced in a study of T cell clones after liver transplantation. TCRdb keeps only in-frame clones here, not all; method: immunoSEQ multiplex PCR. This table holds roughly 60,000 clones, around three quarters found once. The specimen comprised CD4+ T cells from blood, sampled at the roughly 15-month timepoint. These receptors originate from a human patient who received a liver transplant. These T cells may partly come from the graft donor.

V and J are TRBV13 and TRBJ1-2, with D unresolved. Trimming removed 2 bases at V and 6 bases at J, with 16 bases between. Germline V lookup: CDR1 PRHDT, CDR2 FYEKMQ (reference sequence). This CDR3 has 15 residues. In DNA, the CDR3 is TGTGCCAGCAGCTTATCAGGACTCTCAAGCCATGGCTACACCTTC. Amino acid sequence: CASSLSGLSSHGYTF.

V and J are TRBV6-5 and TRBJ1-3; D uncertain. The CDR3 runs to 15 residues. Germline loops: CDR1 MNHEY, CDR2 SVGAGI. V was pared by 6 bases and J by 0 bases, with 12 bases between. The CDR3 DNA reads TGTGCCAGCAGACCCCCTGGGCCCTCTGGAAACACCATATATTTT. Its translation is CASRPPGPSGNTIYF.

The V and J genes are TRBV6-1 and TRBJ1-5; 9 bases are a match to TRBD1. The CDR3 extends over 14 amino acids. Germline V CDR1 and CDR2: MNHNS, SASEGT. The J segment lost 4 bases and the V segment lost 6 bases, leaving 4 bases of the junction unmatched. CDR3 residues: CASSSTGGNQPQHF. The DNA for the CDR3 is TGTGCCAGCAGCTCGACAGGGGGTAATCAGCCCCAGCATTTT.

The rearrangement joins TRBV10-3 to TRBJ2-7; TRBD2 matches at 9 bases. Germline lookup yields CDR1 ENHRY and CDR2 SYGVKD. The V and J ends lost 8 bases and 2 bases, in that order; junction bases with no gene match: 7. The CDR3 is 14 amino acids. CDR3 nucleotide sequence: TGTGCCATCTCCGAGCGGGGGGCCGCCTACGAGCAGTACTTC. It codes for CAISERGAAYEQYF.

By frequency in the sample, this clone is medium-sized (0.01 to 0.1%). The chain carries TRBV28 and TRBJ2-7, with no clear D. The V end was cut by 7 bases, the J end by 2 bases, with 9 bases between. This CDR3 region has 12 residues. Germline values: CDR1 MDHEN, CDR2 SYDVKM. CDR3 sequence reads: CASKTGTYEQYF. CDR3 nucleotide sequence: TGTGCCAGCAAGACTGGAACCTACGAGCAGTACTTC.

The chain has TRBV29-1 and TRBJ2-1; a possible D gene is TRBD2 (6 bases). With 1 base removed from V and 8 bases from J, the gap between germline ends came to 15 bases. This CDR3 spans 14 amino acids. CDR1 is SQVTM, CDR2 ANQGSEA, per germline. CDR3 in amino acids: CSVEARLGPYEQFF. For the CDR3, the DNA is TGCAGCGTTGAAGCCCGACTAGGCCCCTATGAGCAGTTCTTC.

In this sample, this clone turned up a few times. V usage is TRBV6-1 and J usage is TRBJ2-3; D perhaps matches TRBD1 (5 bases). V lost 4 bases and J 5 bases, leaving 10 bases between the germline ends. Germline V gene lookup returns CDR1 MNHNS and CDR2 SASEGT. The CDR3 is 13 amino acids. The CDR3 is CASSARQLDTQYF. CDR3 nucleotide sequence: TGTGCCAGCAGTGCCCGACAGCTAGATACGCAGTATTTT.

This sequence joins TRBV28 and TRBJ2-3, with TRBD2 as a possible D gene (5 bases). V lost 3 bases to trimming and J lost 0 bases, with 13 bases between them. The CDR3 runs 16 residues. Germline V gene lookup returns CDR1 MDHEN and CDR2 SYDVKM. CDR3 DNA: TGTGCCAGCAGTTTGGGAGAGACCGTTAGCACAGATACGCAGTATTTT. This encodes CASSLGETVSTDTQYF.